The rows below give T cell receptor beta chains drawn from one sample of a study of cytomegalovirus exposure and HLA in healthy donors. TCRdb's table, derived via immunoSEQ multiplex PCR, lists solely in-frame clones and lacks some. The sample includes 150,000 to 200,000 clones, around 77% of them seen just once. Sequencing was carried out using PBMCs. These receptor sequences come from a woman aged 30 to 39 in good health and CMV-seronegative. The CDR3 runs from the conserved cysteine through the conserved F or W. A D gene is named only where the DNA matches it firmly. Not all rows give a size; the values are once, few, many and, for expanded clones, a class.

D gene | J gene | clone size | V gene | CDR3 length | CDR3 DNA | CDR3 protein
NA | TRBJ1-5 | NA | TRBV5-1 | 13 | TGCGCCAGCAGCCAAAACGGTAATCAGCCCCAGCATTTT | CASSQNGNQPQHF
TRBD2 | TRBJ2-2 | few | TRBV9 | 15 | TGTGCCAGCAGCGTCGGGACTACGAACACCGGGGAGCTGTTTTTT | CASSVGTTNTGELFF
NA | TRBJ1-4 | NA | TRBV6-6 | 13 | TGTGCCAGCAGTTCGCCAGGGGCCGAAAAACTGTTTTTT | CASSSPGAEKLFF
TRBD1 | TRBJ1-6 | NA | TRBV4-1 | 18 | TGCGCCAGCAGCCAGGCCCCCACAGGGGGCCTCGCCATGACACCCCTCCACTTT | CASSQAPTGGLAMTPLHF
TRBD2 | TRBJ2-3 | NA | TRBV7-8 | 16 | TGTGCCAGCAGCTTAGGACTAGCGGGCCAGACAGATACGCAGTATTTT | CASSLGLAGQTDTQYF
NA | TRBJ1-1 | NA | TRBV30 | 10 | TGTGCCTGGGGGGGGACCGGAGCTTTCTTT | CAWGGTGAFF
TRBD1 | TRBJ2-1 | NA | TRBV7-3 | 16 | TGTGCCAGCAGCTTAACTCGGGGACAGGGTAACAATGAGCAGTTCTTC | CASSLTRGQGNNEQFF
TRBD1 | TRBJ2-7 | NA | TRBV19 | 13 | TGTGCCAGTCGAGAGAGACAGGGGGTCAAGCAGTACTTC | CASRERQGVKQYF
TRBD2 | TRBJ2-3 | NA | TRBV5-1 | 16 | TGCGCCAGCAGCTTGGTAGCGGGGGGGCCGGCAGATACGCAGTATTTT | CASSLVAGGPADTQYF
TRBD1 | TRBJ1-1 | NA | TRBV7-3 | 13 | TGTGCCAGCAGTTCGACAGGGGTCTCACAAGCTTTCTTT | CASSSTGVSQAFF
TRBD1 | TRBJ1-6 | NA | TRBV4-2 | 14 | TGTGCCAGCAGCCATCCAGGGGGTAATTCACCCCTCCACTTT | CASSHPGGNSPLHF
NA | TRBJ1-2 | NA | TRBV6-5 | 14 | TGTGCCAGCAGAGACCGGGACAAACTCTATGGCTACACCTTC | CASRDRDKLYGYTF
NA | TRBJ2-1 | NA | TRBV7-9 | 16 | TGTGCCAGCAGCGCAAATATTCGGGACACCTACAATGAGCAGTTCTTC | CASSANIRDTYNEQFF
TRBD2 | TRBJ2-1 | NA | TRBV29-1 | 15 | TGCAGCGTGGGACTAGCGGGGAAACCCTACAATGAGCAGTTCTTC | CSVGLAGKPYNEQFF
TRBD1 | TRBJ2-1 | few | TRBV6-6 | 14 | TGTGCCAGCAGTGGACAGGGGGCGTACAATGAGCAGTTCTTC | CASSGQGAYNEQFF
NA | TRBJ2-3 | NA | TRBV9 | 16 | TGTGCCAGCAGTGATGACAACAGGCTGAGCACAGATACGCAGTATTTT | CASSDDNRLSTDTQYF
NA | TRBJ2-5 | once | TRBV6-5 | 14 | TGTGCCAGCAGCCCACTAGCTTCCTCTGAGACCCAGTACTTC | CASSPLASSETQYF
NA | TRBJ1-1 | few | TRBV5-8 | 13 | TGTGCCAGCAGCCCGGACAGTTACACTGAAGCTTTCTTT | CASSPDSYTEAFF
TRBD2 | TRBJ2-2 | NA | TRBV29-1 | 15 | TGCAGCGTTGAACATAGCGGGGGGAACACCGGGGAGCTGTTTTTT | CSVEHSGGNTGELFF
NA | TRBJ1-2 | NA | TRBV27 | 14 | TGTGCCAGCAGTTTGGAGCGTGGTAACTATGGCTACACCTTC | CASSLERGNYGYTF
TRBD1 | TRBJ2-5 | NA | TRBV28 | 14 | TGTGCCAGCAGTTTAACGACAGGGTGGAAGACCCAGTACTTC | CASSLTTGWKTQYF
TRBD2 | TRBJ2-3 | NA | TRBV2 | 14 | TGTGCCAGCAGTGATTCACTAGCGGGGGGGCCCCCATATTTT | CASSDSLAGGPPYF
TRBD2 | TRBJ2-2 | NA | TRBV19 | 17 | TGTGCCAGTAGTACACTAGCGGGGGACCCCTTTACCGGGGAGCTGTTTTTT | CASSTLAGDPFTGELFF
NA | TRBJ2-2 | NA | TRBV7-3 | 13 | TGTGCCAGCAGCTCTCAGCGAACCGGGGAGCTGTTTTTT | CASSSQRTGELFF
NA | TRBJ1-3 | NA | TRBV28 | 16 | TGTGCCAGCAGCGACCCCCGTAGGGGATCTAGAAACACCATATATTTT | CASSDPRRGSRNTIYF
TRBD1 | TRBJ1-2 | NA | TRBV10-3 | 16 | TGTGCCATCAGTCAGGCCGGGACAGGGTCCAACTATGGCTACACCTTC | CAISQAGTGSNYGYTF
NA | TRBJ2-1 | NA | TRBV6-5 | 14 | TGTGCCAGCAGTTACTCGGTTGCAGGCAATGAGCAGTTCTTC | CASSYSVAGNEQFF
TRBD1 | TRBJ1-6 | NA | TRBV2 | 15 | TGTGCCAGCAGCACAGGGGGCTCCTATAATTCACCCCTCCACTTT | CASSTGGSYNSPLHF
TRBD1 | TRBJ1-6 | NA | TRBV5-1 | 15 | TGCGCCAGCAGCATAACCGGGACAGGGAATTCACCCCTCCACTTT | CASSITGTGNSPLHF
NA | TRBJ1-3 | NA | TRBV29-1 | 12 | TGCAGCGGGCACAGCTCTGGAAACACCATATATTTT | CSGHSSGNTIYF
TRBD2 | TRBJ2-1 | NA | TRBV5-1 | 17 | TGCGCCAGCAGACCCGGGACTAGCGGGATCGCCTACAATGAGCAGTTCTTC | CASRPGTSGIAYNEQFF
NA | TRBJ2-5 | NA | TRBV2 | 12 | TGTGCCAGCAGAAACAGGGTAGAGACCCAGTACTTC | CASRNRVETQYF
TRBD2 | TRBJ2-2 | NA | TRBV5-1 | 14 | TGCGCCAGGACGGGGGGGACGAACACCGGGGAGCTGTTTTTT | CARTGGTNTGELFF
TRBD1 | TRBJ1-6 | few | TRBV7-8 | 14 | TGTGCCAGCAGCTTAGGGGACAGGGAATCACCCCTCCACTTT | CASSLGDRESPLHF
TRBD1 | TRBJ2-7 | NA | TRBV5-8 | 15 | TGTGCCAGCAGCTCGGACAGGGTGCCGTGGGACGAGCAGTACTTC | CASSSDRVPWDEQYF
TRBD1 | TRBJ2-4 | NA | TRBV9 | 19 | TGTGCCAGCAGCGTAGATACGGGACAGGGGGCTCGGACTAAAAACATTCAGTACTTC | CASSVDTGQGARTKNIQYF
NA | TRBJ2-1 | NA | TRBV29-1 | 12 | TGCAGCGGAAGACAGACCTACAATGAGCAGTTCTTC | CSGRQTYNEQFF
NA | TRBJ1-5 | NA | TRBV4-2 | 16 | TGTGCCAGCAGCCAAGATGTTAGACAGGACGGGCAGCCCCAGCATTTT | CASSQDVRQDGQPQHF
NA | TRBJ2-7 | NA | TRBV5-1 | 14 | TGCGCCAGCAGCTTGCAAGGACAGTCCTACGAGCAGTACTTC | CASSLQGQSYEQYF
NA | TRBJ2-7 | few | TRBV11-2 | 16 | TGTGCCAGCAGCTCCATGACAGGCCTGGCGATCTACGAGCAGTACTTC | CASSSMTGLAIYEQYF
TRBD1 | TRBJ1-2 | NA | TRBV19 | 13 | TGTGCCAGTGGGGAAAGGACAGGGGCTGGCTACACCTTC | CASGERTGAGYTF
NA | TRBJ2-5 | NA | TRBV6-5 | 15 | TGTGCCAGCAGTTACTCGATATTAACCAGAGAGACCCAGTACTTC | CASSYSILTRETQYF